This T cell receptor (beta chain) emerged from a study of T-cell memory formation after mild COVID-19. In the study overall: Largely donor-specific TCR clusters were found.

Amplification by 5'RACE using constant-segment primers produced TCR alpha and TCR beta cDNA libraries that carried sample barcodes and UMIs. A single record per CDR3 protein comes from TCRdb applying MiXCR to the 5' RACE reads. The table includes 150,000 to 200,000 distinct CDR3 sequences, roughly 31% detected once. This CDR3 is 17 amino acids long. J lost 2 bases, V lost 1 base, and 9 bases had no gene match. CDR1 is MGHRA, CDR2 YSYEKL, per germline. Study-level points and caveats: Pre-infection memory carried some responding clones, suggesting that cross-reactive memory joined.

About this clonotype: Its antigen is still unknown.

The chain uses TRBV4-1 and TRBJ2-3; TRBD2 aligns across 7 bases. This TCR was recovered from an adult woman who had mild COVID-19 (a few samples of this study predate the infection). Cell type and time point are not known. The sequencing sample was made of PBMCs or a T cell subset sorted from them (not recorded which). CDR3 sequence: CASSQGESSGVTDTQYF. In nucleotides, the CDR3 is TGCGCCAGCAGCCAAGGCGAATCGAGCGGGGTCACAGATACGCAGTATTTT.